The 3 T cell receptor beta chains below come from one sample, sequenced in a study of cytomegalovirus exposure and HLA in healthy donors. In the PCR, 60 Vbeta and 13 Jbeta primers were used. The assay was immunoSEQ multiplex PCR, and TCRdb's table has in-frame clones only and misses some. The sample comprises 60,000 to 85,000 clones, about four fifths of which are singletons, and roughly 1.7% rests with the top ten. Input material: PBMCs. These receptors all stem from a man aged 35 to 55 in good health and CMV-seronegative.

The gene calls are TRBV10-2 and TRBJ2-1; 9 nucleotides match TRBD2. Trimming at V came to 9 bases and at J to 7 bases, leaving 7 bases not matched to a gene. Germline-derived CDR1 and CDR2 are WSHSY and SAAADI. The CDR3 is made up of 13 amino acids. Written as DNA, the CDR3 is TGCGCCAGTCACGCGGGAGGGGGTAATGAGCAGTTCTTC. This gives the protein CASHAGGGNEQFF.

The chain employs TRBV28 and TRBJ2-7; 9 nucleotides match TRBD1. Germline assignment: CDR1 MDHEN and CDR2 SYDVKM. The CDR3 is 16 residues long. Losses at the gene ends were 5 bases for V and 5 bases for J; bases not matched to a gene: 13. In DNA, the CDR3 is TGTGCCAGCAGTCCGAACTTCTGGGACAGGGAACACGAGCAGTACTTC. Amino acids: CASSPNFWDREHEQYF.

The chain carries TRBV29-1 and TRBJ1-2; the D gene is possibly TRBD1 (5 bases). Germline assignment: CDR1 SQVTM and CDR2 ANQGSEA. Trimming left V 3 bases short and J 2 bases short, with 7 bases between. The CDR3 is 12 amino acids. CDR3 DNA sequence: TGCAGCGTTGAGACAGAAAACTATGGCTACACCTTC. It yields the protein CSVETENYGYTF.